A selection of T cell receptor beta chains follows, all from one sample in a study of blood T cells in healthy people across ages. TCRdb itself ran the 5' RACE reads through MiXCR, one entry per CDR3 protein. The data show around 1.5 million distinct CDR3 sequences, about 31% seen once. Source material: blood. The origin of the receptors is a woman in her 30s in good health. Both conserved end residues are part of each CDR3. Each record gives: CDR3 protein, CDR3 DNA, CDR3 length, V gene, D gene, J gene, clone size. The D gene is left open where the match is weak. Size values are once, few and many counts, or a class for expanded clones, and some rows have none.

cdr3_aa: CASSSGRTSGSTYEQYF
cdr3_nt: TGTGCCAGCAGCTCTGGAAGGACTAGCGGGAGCACCTACGAGCAGTACTTC
cdr3_length: 17
v_call: TRBV11-2
d_call: TRBD2
j_call: TRBJ2-7
clone_size: many

cdr3_aa: CSVLRGADETQYF
cdr3_nt: TGCAGCGTACTTCGGGGAGCCGATGAGACCCAGTACTTC
cdr3_length: 13
v_call: TRBV29-1
d_call: .
j_call: TRBJ2-5
clone_size: many

cdr3_aa: CATSRERRDEQYF
cdr3_nt: TGTGCCACCAGCAGAGAACGCAGGGACGAGCAGTACTTC
cdr3_length: 13
v_call: TRBV15
d_call: .
j_call: TRBJ2-7
clone_size: few

cdr3_aa: CASSRSKVRDTEAFF
cdr3_nt: TGTGCCAGCAGTCGATCGAAGGTGAGGGATACTGAAGCTTTCTTT
cdr3_length: 15
v_call: TRBV11-1
d_call: .
j_call: TRBJ1-1
clone_size: few

cdr3_aa: CASSLLANVLTF
cdr3_nt: TGTGCCAGCAGCCTCTTAGCCAACGTCCTGACTTTC
cdr3_length: 12
v_call: TRBV28
d_call: .
j_call: TRBJ2-6
clone_size: many

cdr3_aa: CASSLQYGDTQYF
cdr3_nt: TGTGCCAGCAGCTTACAGTACGGGGATACGCAGTATTTT
cdr3_length: 13
v_call: TRBV7-3
d_call: .
j_call: TRBJ2-3
clone_size: .

cdr3_aa: CASSPHSGGQGETQYF
cdr3_nt: TGTGCCAGCAGTCCCCATAGCGGGGGGCAGGGAGAGACCCAGTACTTC
cdr3_length: 16
v_call: TRBV28
d_call: TRBD2
j_call: TRBJ2-5
clone_size: few

cdr3_aa: CASSLEYRTQYF
cdr3_nt: TGCGCCAGCAGCTTGGAATATCGGACCCAGTACTTC
cdr3_length: 12
v_call: TRBV5-1
d_call: .
j_call: TRBJ2-5
clone_size: .

cdr3_aa: CSASGVSTDTQYF
cdr3_nt: TGCAGTGCTAGCGGGGTGAGCACAGATACGCAGTATTTT
cdr3_length: 13
v_call: TRBV20-1
d_call: .
j_call: TRBJ2-3
clone_size: .

cdr3_aa: CASSYGERDHEQYF
cdr3_nt: TGTGCCAGCAGCTACGGCGAGCGGGACCACGAGCAGTACTTC
cdr3_length: 14
v_call: TRBV5-4
d_call: TRBD2
j_call: TRBJ2-7
clone_size: few

cdr3_aa: CSVEFLAGGPGNIQYF
cdr3_nt: TGCAGCGTTGAATTTTTAGCGGGAGGGCCGGGAAACATTCAGTACTTC
cdr3_length: 16
v_call: TRBV29-1
d_call: TRBD2
j_call: TRBJ2-4
clone_size: .

cdr3_aa: CASILNPGSYEQYF
cdr3_nt: TGCGCCAGCATCTTAAACCCCGGCTCCTACGAGCAGTACTTC
cdr3_length: 14
v_call: TRBV5-1
d_call: .
j_call: TRBJ2-7
clone_size: few

cdr3_aa: CASSQSAAIGYTF
cdr3_nt: TGTGCCAGCAGCCAATCTGCGGCAATAGGCTACACCTTC
cdr3_length: 13
v_call: TRBV3-1
d_call: .
j_call: TRBJ1-2
clone_size: few

cdr3_aa: CASSQPRGIGYTDTQYF
cdr3_nt: TGTGCCAGCAGCCAGCCCAGAGGAATTGGGTACACAGATACGCAGTATTTT
cdr3_length: 17
v_call: TRBV7-8
d_call: .
j_call: TRBJ2-3
clone_size: few

cdr3_aa: CASSYGSGGRDEQFF
cdr3_nt: TGTGCCAGCAGTTATGGTAGCGGGGGGAGGGATGAGCAGTTCTTC
cdr3_length: 15
v_call: TRBV6-5
d_call: TRBD2
j_call: TRBJ2-1
clone_size: few

cdr3_aa: CASSPYSPGENYGYTF
cdr3_nt: TGTGCCAGCTCACCCTACAGTCCAGGGGAAAACTATGGCTACACCTTC
cdr3_length: 16
v_call: TRBV18
d_call: .
j_call: TRBJ1-2
clone_size: .

cdr3_aa: CASGLDLGQGWEQYF
cdr3_nt: TGCGCCAGCGGCTTGGATCTAGGACAGGGTTGGGAGCAGTACTTC
cdr3_length: 15
v_call: TRBV5-1
d_call: TRBD1
j_call: TRBJ2-7
clone_size: .

cdr3_aa: CASSPKGVPYNEQFF
cdr3_nt: TGCGCCAGCAGCCCGAAGGGGGTTCCCTACAATGAGCAGTTCTTC
cdr3_length: 15
v_call: TRBV5-1
d_call: .
j_call: TRBJ2-1
clone_size: .

cdr3_aa: CSARSGTRNYEQYF
cdr3_nt: TGCAGTGCACGATCCGGGACTAGGAACTACGAGCAGTACTTC
cdr3_length: 14
v_call: TRBV20-1
d_call: TRBD2
j_call: TRBJ2-7
clone_size: many

cdr3_aa: CASSKFRDTEAFF
cdr3_nt: TGTGCCAGCAGCAAATTCAGAGATACTGAAGCTTTCTTT
cdr3_length: 13
v_call: TRBV7-8
d_call: .
j_call: TRBJ1-1
clone_size: .

cdr3_aa: CAISDPPDRTDTQYF
cdr3_nt: TGTGCCATCAGTGACCCCCCGGACAGAACAGATACGCAGTATTTT
cdr3_length: 15
v_call: TRBV10-3
d_call: .
j_call: TRBJ2-3
clone_size: .

cdr3_aa: CASSAQGWSYEQYF
cdr3_nt: TGTGCCAGCAGCGCACAGGGTTGGTCCTACGAGCAGTACTTC
cdr3_length: 14
v_call: TRBV9
d_call: .
j_call: TRBJ2-7
clone_size: .

cdr3_aa: CASSSTSGRASYNEQFF
cdr3_nt: TGTGCCAGCAGCTCTACTAGCGGGAGGGCCTCCTACAATGAGCAGTTCTTC
cdr3_length: 17
v_call: TRBV11-1
d_call: TRBD2
j_call: TRBJ2-1
clone_size: few

cdr3_aa: CATSGPDRGRETQYF
cdr3_nt: TGTGCCACCAGTGGCCCCGACAGGGGGCGAGAGACCCAGTACTTC
cdr3_length: 15
v_call: TRBV24-1
d_call: TRBD1
j_call: TRBJ2-5
clone_size: few

cdr3_aa: CSASVGGGEGYTF
cdr3_nt: TGCAGTGCTAGCGTTGGGGGTGGTGAGGGCTACACCTTC
cdr3_length: 13
v_call: TRBV20-1
d_call: .
j_call: TRBJ1-2
clone_size: few

cdr3_aa: CSARDRPGETQYF
cdr3_nt: TGCAGTGCTAGAGATCGGCCAGGGGAGACCCAGTACTTC
cdr3_length: 13
v_call: TRBV20-1
d_call: .
j_call: TRBJ2-5
clone_size: .

cdr3_aa: CSVQGTGVGETQYF
cdr3_nt: TGCAGCGTTCAAGGGACAGGGGTTGGGGAGACCCAGTACTTC
cdr3_length: 14
v_call: TRBV29-1
d_call: TRBD1
j_call: TRBJ2-5
clone_size: .

cdr3_aa: CASRDWRNVDERYF
cdr3_nt: TGCGCCAGCAGGGACTGGCGAAATGTCGACGAGCGGTACTTC
cdr3_length: 14
v_call: TRBV10-2
d_call: .
j_call: TRBJ2-5
clone_size: once